The 6 T cell receptor beta chains below all came from one sample that was sequenced in a study of cytomegalovirus exposure and HLA in healthy donors. Here immunoSEQ multiplex PCR was the method, and the copy in TCRdb shows in-frame clones only, minus some. Of about 160,000 clones listed, 80% to 90% were seen once; the top ten hold around 2.4%. What was sequenced was PBMCs. These receptor sequences come from a woman aged 18-35 years in good health and CMV-seronegative.

This chain connects TRBV5-1 to TRBJ2-7, with TRBD1 as a possible D gene (5 bases). The CDR3 consists of 12 residues. Germline CDR1 SGHRS, CDR2 YFSETQ. Trimming shortened V by 5 bases and J by 7 bases, and 13 bases separated the two germline ends. The CDR3 reads CASSAQGREQYF. Here the CDR3 DNA reads TGCGCCAGCAGTGCGCAGGGTCGGGAGCAGTACTTC.

The chain employs TRBV9 and TRBJ1-4; D call uncertain. The CDR3 length is 17 residues. Between the trimmed V and J ends, which lost 1 base and 0 bases, there was a span of 13 bases. Germline CDR1 SGDLS, CDR2 YYNGEE. CDR3 protein: CASSVFGQVTTNEKLFF. CDR3 nucleotides: TGTGCCAGCAGCGTATTTGGCCAGGTGACAACTAATGAAAAACTGTTTTTT.

This rearrangement joins TRBV7-9 to TRBJ1-5; D unclear. Trimming stripped 8 bases from V and 4 bases from J, with 15 bases between. The germline gives CDR1 SEHNR, CDR2 FQNEAQ (reference sequence). The CDR3 loop spans 14 amino acids. The DNA for the CDR3 is TGTGCCAGCTCTAGCGGGCAGAGAAATCAGCCCCAGCATTTT. Encoded protein: CASSSGQRNQPQHF.

The CDR3 region has the DNA TGTGCTAGTGGTTCCGGGGCCTACGAGCAGTACTTC. It specifies CASGSGAYEQYF. The V gene is TRBV12-5, the J gene TRBJ2-7, with a possible D match to TRBD2 (5 bases). Germline V lookup: CDR1 LGHNT, CDR2 FRNRAP. The CDR3 loop spans 12 amino acids. The ends were cut back, 4 bases at V and 2 bases at J, with 6 bases in the middle.

This clone appeared once. J is TRBJ2-7 and V is TRBV7-9; unclear D gene. The V end was cut by 2 bases, the J end by 2 bases, with 7 bases between. The CDR3 runs to 13 residues. The germline V gene encodes CDR1 SEHNR and CDR2 FQNEAQ (reference sequence). The CDR3 sequence: CASSLIAPYEQYF. The CDR3 nucleotides are TGTGCCAGCAGCTTAATAGCTCCCTACGAGCAGTACTTC.

The gene calls are TRBV7-9 and TRBJ1-3, with 7 bases that match TRBD1. Unmatched junction bases numbered 19, after V lost 1 base and J lost 7 bases. The CDR3 is 19 amino acids. From germline, CDR1 is SEHNR and CDR2 FQNEAQ (reference sequence). The CDR3 here is CASSLDWPGGTIARNTIYF. In DNA form, the CDR3 reads TGTGCCAGCAGCTTAGACTGGCCAGGGGGAACCATCGCAAGGAACACCATATATTTT.